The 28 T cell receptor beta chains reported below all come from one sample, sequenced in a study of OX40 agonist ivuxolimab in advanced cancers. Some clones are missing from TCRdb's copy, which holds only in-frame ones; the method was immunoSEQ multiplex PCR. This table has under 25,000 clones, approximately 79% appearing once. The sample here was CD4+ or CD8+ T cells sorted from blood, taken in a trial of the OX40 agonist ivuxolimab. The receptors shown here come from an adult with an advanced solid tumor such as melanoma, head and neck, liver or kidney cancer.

Written as DNA, the CDR3 is TGTGCCAGCAGCTTAATCAGGGGAACCTCCTCCTACGAGCAGTACTTC. It yields the protein CASSLIRGTSSYEQYF. This chain joins TRBV7-6 and TRBJ2-7; D is perhaps TRBD1 (6 bases). The CDR3 runs 16 residues. V shed 2 bases and J shed 0 bases, with 14 bases lying between them. Germline V gene sequence: CDR1 SGHVS, CDR2 FNYEAQ.

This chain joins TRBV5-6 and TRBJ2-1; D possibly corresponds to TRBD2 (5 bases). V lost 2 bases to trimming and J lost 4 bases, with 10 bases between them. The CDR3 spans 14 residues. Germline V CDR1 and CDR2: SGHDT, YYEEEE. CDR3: CASSFLTGYNEQFF. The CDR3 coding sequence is TGTGCCAGCAGCTTCCTTACGGGGTACAATGAGCAGTTCTTC.

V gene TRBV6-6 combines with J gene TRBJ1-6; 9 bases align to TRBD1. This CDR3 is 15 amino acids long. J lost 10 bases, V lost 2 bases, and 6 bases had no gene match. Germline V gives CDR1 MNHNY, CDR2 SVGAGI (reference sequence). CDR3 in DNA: TGTGCCAGCAGTTACGCGGACAGGGGTAGGTCACCCCTCCACTTT. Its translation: CASSYADRGRSPLHF.

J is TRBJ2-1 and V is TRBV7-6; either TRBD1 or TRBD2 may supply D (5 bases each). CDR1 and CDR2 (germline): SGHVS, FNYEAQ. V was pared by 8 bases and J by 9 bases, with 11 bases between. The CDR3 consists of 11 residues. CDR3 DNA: TGTGCCAGCGGCCTGAGGGGTGAGCAGTTCTTC. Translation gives CASGLRGEQFF.

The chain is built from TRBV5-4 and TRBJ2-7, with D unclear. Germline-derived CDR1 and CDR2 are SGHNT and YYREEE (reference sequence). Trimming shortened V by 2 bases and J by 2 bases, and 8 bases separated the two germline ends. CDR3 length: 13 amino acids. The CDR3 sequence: CASSLHGAYEQYF. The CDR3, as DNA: TGTGCCAGCAGCTTACACGGAGCCTACGAGCAGTACTTC.

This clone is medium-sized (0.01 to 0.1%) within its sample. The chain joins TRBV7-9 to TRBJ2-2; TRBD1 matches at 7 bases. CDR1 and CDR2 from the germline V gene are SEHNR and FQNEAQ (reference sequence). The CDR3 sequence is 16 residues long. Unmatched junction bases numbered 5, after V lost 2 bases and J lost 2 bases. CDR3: CASSLPGTVNTGELFF. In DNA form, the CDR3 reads TGTGCCAGCAGCTTACCCGGGACAGTAAACACCGGGGAGCTGTTTTTT.

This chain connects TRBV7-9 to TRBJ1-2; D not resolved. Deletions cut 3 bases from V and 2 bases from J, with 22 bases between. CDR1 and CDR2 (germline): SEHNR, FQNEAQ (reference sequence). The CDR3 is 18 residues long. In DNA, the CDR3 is TGTGCCAGCAGCTTTGAGGTCGGGGTTTGGGATCCAAACTATGGCTACACCTTC. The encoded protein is CASSFEVGVWDPNYGYTF.

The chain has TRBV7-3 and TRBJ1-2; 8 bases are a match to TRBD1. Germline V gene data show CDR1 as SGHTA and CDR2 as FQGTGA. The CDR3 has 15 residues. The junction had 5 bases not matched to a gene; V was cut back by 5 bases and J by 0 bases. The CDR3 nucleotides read TGTGCCAGCAGCCCCGGGACAGGACCTAACTATGGCTACACCTTC. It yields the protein CASSPGTGPNYGYTF.

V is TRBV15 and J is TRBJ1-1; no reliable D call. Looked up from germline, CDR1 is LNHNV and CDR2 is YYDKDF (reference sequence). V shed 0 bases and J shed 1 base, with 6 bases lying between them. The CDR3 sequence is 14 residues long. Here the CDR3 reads CATSRDSANTEAFF. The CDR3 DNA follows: TGTGCCACCAGCAGAGATTCGGCGAACACTGAAGCTTTCTTT.

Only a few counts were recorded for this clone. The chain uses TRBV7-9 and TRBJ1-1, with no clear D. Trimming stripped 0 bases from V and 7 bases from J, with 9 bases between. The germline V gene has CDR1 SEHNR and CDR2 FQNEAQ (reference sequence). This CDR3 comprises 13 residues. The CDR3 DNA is TGTGCCAGCAGCTTAGCGGGAGGAGATGAAGCTTTCTTT. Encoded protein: CASSLAGGDEAFF.

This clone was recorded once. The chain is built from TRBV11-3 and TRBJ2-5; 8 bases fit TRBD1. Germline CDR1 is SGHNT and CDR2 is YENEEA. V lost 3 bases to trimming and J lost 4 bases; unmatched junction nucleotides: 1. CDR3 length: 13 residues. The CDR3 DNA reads TGTGCCAGCAGCTTTACAGGGGGAGAGACCCAGTACTTC. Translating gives CASSFTGGETQYF.

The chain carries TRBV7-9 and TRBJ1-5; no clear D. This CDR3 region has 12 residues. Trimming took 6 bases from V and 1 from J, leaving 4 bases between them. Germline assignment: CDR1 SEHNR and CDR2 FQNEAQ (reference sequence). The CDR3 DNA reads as TGTGCCAGCAGGAACAGCAATCAGCCCCAGCATTTT. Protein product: CASRNSNQPQHF.

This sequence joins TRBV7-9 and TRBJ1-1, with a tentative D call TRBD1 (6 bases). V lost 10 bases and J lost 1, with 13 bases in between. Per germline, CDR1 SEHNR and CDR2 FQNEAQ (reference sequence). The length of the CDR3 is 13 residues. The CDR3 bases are TGTGCCACTTACAAAGGGGGGAACACTGAAGCTTTCTTT. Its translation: CATYKGGNTEAFF.

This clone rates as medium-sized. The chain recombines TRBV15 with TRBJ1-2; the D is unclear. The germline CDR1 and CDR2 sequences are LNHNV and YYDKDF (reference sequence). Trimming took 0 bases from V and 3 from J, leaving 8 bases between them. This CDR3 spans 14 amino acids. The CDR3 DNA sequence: TGTGCCACCAGCAGAGAGCCTTCGGACTATGGCTACACCTTC. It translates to CATSREPSDYGYTF. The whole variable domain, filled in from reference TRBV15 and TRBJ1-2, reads DAMVIQNPRYQVTQFGKPVTLSCSQTLNHNVMYWYQQKSSQAPKLLFHYYDKDFNNEADTPDNFQSRRPNTSFCFLDIRSPGLGDTAMYLCATSREPSDYGYTFGSGTRLTVV.

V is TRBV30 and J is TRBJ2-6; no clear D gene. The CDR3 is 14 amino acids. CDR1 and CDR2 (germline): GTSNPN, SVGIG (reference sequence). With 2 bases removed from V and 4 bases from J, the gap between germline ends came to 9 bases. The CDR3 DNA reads TGTGCCTGGAGTCTACTGTCAGGGGCCAACGTCCTGACTTTC. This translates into CAWSLLSGANVLTF.

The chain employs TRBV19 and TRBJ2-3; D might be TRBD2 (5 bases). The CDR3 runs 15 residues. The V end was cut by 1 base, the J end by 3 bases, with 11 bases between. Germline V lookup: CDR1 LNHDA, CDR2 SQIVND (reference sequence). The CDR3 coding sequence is TGTGCCAGTAGTATAGGACTACCTAAGACAGATACGCAGTATTTT. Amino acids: CASSIGLPKTDTQYF.

CDR3 nucleotides: TGTGCCATCAGTGAGGACCTGGCAGCTTTCTTT. This codes for CAISEDLAAFF. The rearrangement joins TRBV10-3 to TRBJ1-1; D gene unclear. Trimming removed 2 bases at V and 10 bases at J, with 8 bases between. From germline, CDR1 is ENHRY and CDR2 SYGVKD. This CDR3 contains 11 residues.

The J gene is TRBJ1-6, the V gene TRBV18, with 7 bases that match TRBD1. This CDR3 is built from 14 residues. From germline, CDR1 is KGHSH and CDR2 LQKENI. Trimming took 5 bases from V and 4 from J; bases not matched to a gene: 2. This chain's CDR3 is CASSEGQYNSPLHF. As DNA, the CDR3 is TGTGCCAGCTCAGAGGGACAGTATAATTCACCCCTCCACTTT.

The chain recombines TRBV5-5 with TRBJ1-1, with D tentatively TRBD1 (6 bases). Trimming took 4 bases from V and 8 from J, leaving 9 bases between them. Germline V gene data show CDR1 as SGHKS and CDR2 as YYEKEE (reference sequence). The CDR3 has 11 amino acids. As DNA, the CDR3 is TGTGCCAGCAGCCTCGGGACAGAAGCTTTCTTT. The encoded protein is CASSLGTEAFF.

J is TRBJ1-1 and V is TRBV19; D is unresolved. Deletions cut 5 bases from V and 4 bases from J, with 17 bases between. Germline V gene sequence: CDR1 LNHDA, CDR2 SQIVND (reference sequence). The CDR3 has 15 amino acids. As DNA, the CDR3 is TGTGCCAGTAGTTCCCTAGCGGGGAGTATCACTGAAGCTTTCTTT. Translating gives CASSSLAGSITEAFF. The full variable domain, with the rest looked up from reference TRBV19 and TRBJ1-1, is DGGITQSPKYLFRKEGQNVTLSCEQNLNHDAMYWYRQDPGQGLRLIYYSQIVNDFQKGDIAEGYSVSREKKESFPLTVTSAQKNPTAFYLCASSSLAGSITEAFFGQGTRLTVV.

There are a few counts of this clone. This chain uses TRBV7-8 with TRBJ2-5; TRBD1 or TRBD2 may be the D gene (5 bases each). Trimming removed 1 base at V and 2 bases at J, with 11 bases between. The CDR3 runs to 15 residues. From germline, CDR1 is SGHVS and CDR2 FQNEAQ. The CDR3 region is CASSLVGTLQETQYF. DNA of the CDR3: TGTGCCAGCAGCTTAGTGGGGACCCTACAAGAGACCCAGTACTTC.

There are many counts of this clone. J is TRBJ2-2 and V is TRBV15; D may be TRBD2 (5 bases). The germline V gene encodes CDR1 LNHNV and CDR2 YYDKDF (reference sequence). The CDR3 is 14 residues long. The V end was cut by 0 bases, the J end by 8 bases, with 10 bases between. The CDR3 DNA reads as TGTGCCACCAGCAGAGATCGGGGTTTTGGGGAGCTGTTTTTT. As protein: CATSRDRGFGELFF.

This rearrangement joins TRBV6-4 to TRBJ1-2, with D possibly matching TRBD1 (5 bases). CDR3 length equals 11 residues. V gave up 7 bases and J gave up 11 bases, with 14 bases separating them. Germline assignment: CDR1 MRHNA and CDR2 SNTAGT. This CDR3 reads CASTDGGVYTF. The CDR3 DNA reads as TGTGCCAGCACCGACGGGGGAGTTTACACCTTC.

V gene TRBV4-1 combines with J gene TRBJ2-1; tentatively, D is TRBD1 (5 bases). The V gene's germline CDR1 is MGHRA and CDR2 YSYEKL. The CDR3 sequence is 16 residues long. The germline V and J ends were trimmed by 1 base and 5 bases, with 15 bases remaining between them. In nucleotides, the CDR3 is TGCGCCAGCAGCCAAGGTCCGTTAGGGGCCGACAATGAGCAGTTCTTC. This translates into CASSQGPLGADNEQFF.

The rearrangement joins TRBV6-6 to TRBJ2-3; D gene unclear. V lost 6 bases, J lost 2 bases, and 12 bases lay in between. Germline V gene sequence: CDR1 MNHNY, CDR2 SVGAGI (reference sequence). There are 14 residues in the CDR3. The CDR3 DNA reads TGTGCCAGCAGCTCCGGGTGGGACACAGATACGCAGTATTTT. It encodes CASSSGWDTDTQYF.

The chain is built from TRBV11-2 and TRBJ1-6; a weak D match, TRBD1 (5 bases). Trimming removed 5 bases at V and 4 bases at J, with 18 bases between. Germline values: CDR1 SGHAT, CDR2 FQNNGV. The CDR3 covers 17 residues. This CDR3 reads CASSLLSLGVYNSPLHF. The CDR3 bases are TGTGCCAGCAGCCTCTTGTCGTTGGGGGTATATAATTCACCCCTCCACTTT.

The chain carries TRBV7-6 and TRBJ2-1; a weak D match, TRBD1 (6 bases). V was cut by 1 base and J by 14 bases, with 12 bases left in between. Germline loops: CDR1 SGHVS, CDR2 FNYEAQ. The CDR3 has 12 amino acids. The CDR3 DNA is TGTGCCAGCAGCTTAGAAGGACAGACGAAGTTCTTC. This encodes CASSLEGQTKFF.

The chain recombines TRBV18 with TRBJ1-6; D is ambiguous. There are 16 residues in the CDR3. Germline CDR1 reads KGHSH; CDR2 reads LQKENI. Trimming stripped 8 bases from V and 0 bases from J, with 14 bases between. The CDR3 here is CASGSGRSSYNSPLHF. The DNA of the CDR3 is TGTGCCAGCGGATCTGGGCGGAGCTCCTATAATTCACCCCTCCACTTT.